The 5 T cell receptor beta chains reported below all come from one sample, sequenced in a study of a mutant IDH1 vaccine in newly diagnosed glioma. Sequencing used immunoSEQ multiplex PCR; TCRdb keeps in-frame clones, though not all of them. Of about 92,000 clones detected, about 80% appear once; the ten largest clones hold roughly 7.1%. Time point described: baseline, week 1 (first vaccination visit). Documented treatment: pre-vaccination baseline after standard-of-care therapy. Sequencing was performed on PBMCs, taken from a glioma patient treated with radiotherapy, temozolomide or both. These receptors all stem from a woman between 45 and 60 years old with glioma.

The chain links TRBV19 to TRBJ2-3; perhaps D is TRBD1 or TRBD2 (5 bases each). The V and J ends lost 9 bases and 6 bases respectively, with 13 bases between them. The CDR3 has 12 amino acids. Germline CDR1 is LNHDA and CDR2 is SQIVND (reference sequence). Written as DNA, the CDR3 is TGTGCCAGCACGGGACCACATGATACGCAGTATTTT. This gives the protein CASTGPHDTQYF.

This clone was seen just once. The chain is built from TRBV6-5 and TRBJ1-1, with D possibly being TRBD1 (5 bases). The ends were cut back, 6 bases at V and 4 bases at J, with 12 bases in the middle. Germline-derived CDR1 and CDR2 are MNHEY and SVGAGI. This CDR3 is 13 amino acids long. Here the CDR3 DNA reads TGTGCCAGCAGCCACGAAAGGGGCACTGAAGCTTTCTTT. It encodes CASSHERGTEAFF.

This chain connects TRBV11-3 to TRBJ2-7, with D possibly matching TRBD2 (6 bases). The germline CDR1 and CDR2 sequences are SGHNT and YENEEA. The CDR3 extends over 14 amino acids. Trimming pared 5 bases from V and 6 bases from J, leaving 17 bases between. CDR3 nucleotide sequence: TGTGCCAGCAGCCCGTTACCGTCTAGCGCCGAGCAGTACTTC. Translated, it gives CASSPLPSSAEQYF.

This clone was detected only once. The chain couples TRBV30 to TRBJ2-2, with D perhaps being TRBD1 or TRBD2 (6 bases each). The CDR3 is 13 amino acids. Germline V gene sequence: CDR1 GTSNPN, CDR2 SVGIG (reference sequence). V lost 5 bases and J lost 1, with 8 bases in between. DNA of the CDR3: TGTGCCTGGGCGGGACAGAACACCGGGGAGCTGTTTTTT. Residues: CAWAGQNTGELFF.

The CDR3 sequence: CAISEPGASTDTQYF. In DNA, the CDR3 is TGTGCCATCAGTGAGCCGGGGGCCAGCACAGATACGCAGTATTTT. The chain has TRBV10-3 and TRBJ2-3; D is tentatively TRBD1 or TRBD2 (6 bases each). The CDR3 contains 15 residues. Germline V gives CDR1 ENHRY, CDR2 SYGVKD. V lost 2 bases and J lost 0, with 9 bases in between.